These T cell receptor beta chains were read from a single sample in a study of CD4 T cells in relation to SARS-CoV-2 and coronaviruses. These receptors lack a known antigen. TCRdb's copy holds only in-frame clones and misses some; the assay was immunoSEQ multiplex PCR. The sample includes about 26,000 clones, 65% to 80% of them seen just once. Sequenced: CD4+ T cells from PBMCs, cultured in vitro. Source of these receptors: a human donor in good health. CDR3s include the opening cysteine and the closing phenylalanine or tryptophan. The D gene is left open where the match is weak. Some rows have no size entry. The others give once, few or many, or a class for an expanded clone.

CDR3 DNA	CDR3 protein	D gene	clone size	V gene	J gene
TGCAGCGTCAATGACAGGAACAAGGAGACCCAGTACTTC	CSVNDRNKETQYF	-	-	TRBV29-1	TRBJ2-5
TGTGCCAGCTCACCGAGGGCACAAGAAGGTGAAAAACTGTTTTTT	CASSPRAQEGEKLFF	-	-	TRBV18	TRBJ1-4
TGTGCCAGCAGTTACCTGGACGGAGACAATCAGCCCCAGCATTTT	CASSYLDGDNQPQHF	-	-	TRBV6-2/TRBV6-3	TRBJ1-5
TGTGCCAGCTCACCCTCAGGGGGAAGGAATGAGCAGTTCTTC	CASSPSGGRNEQFF	TRBD1	-	TRBV18	TRBJ2-1
TGCGCCAGCAGCATGGGGGCCCGGGGCTATGGCTACACCTTC	CASSMGARGYGYTF	-	-	TRBV5-1	TRBJ1-2
TGTGCCAGCAGAAGGACTAGCGGGAGTCGGAATGAGCAGTTCTTC	CASRRTSGSRNEQFF	TRBD2	-	TRBV27	TRBJ2-1
TGTGCCAGCAGTCAACTAGCGGGAGAGGCTGGTACGCAGTATTTT	CASSQLAGEAGTQYF	TRBD2	-	TRBV2	TRBJ2-3
TGTGCCAGCAGTGCCCCCGGGACAGGGTCGATATATGGCTACACCTTC	CASSAPGTGSIYGYTF	TRBD1	once	TRBV2	TRBJ1-2
TGTGCCATCAGTTCACGAGCACAGGGGCAAGAGACCCAGTACTTC	CAISSRAQGQETQYF	TRBD1	-	TRBV10-3	TRBJ2-5
TGTGCCAGCAGCAAGGGACTAGCGGAAGAGACCCAGTACTTC	CASSKGLAEETQYF	TRBD2	-	TRBV7-2	TRBJ2-5
TGTGCCAGCAGCCCCCGAAGGACAGGGGGCGAGCAGTACTTC	CASSPRRTGGEQYF	TRBD1	once	TRBV9	TRBJ2-7
TGTGCCAGTGTGGCAGGGGATAGGCACTATGGCTACACCTTC	CASVAGDRHYGYTF	-	-	TRBV28	TRBJ1-2
TGTGCCAGCAGCTTTGGACAGAACTACGAGCAGTACTTC	CASSFGQNYEQYF	-	-	TRBV5-6	TRBJ2-7
TGTGCCAGTAGCTACCGGGACAGGGGCGACTACGAGCAGTACTTC	CASSYRDRGDYEQYF	TRBD1	once	TRBV19	TRBJ2-7
TGTGCCAGCAGCCGAGGGGGAAACACCGGGGAGCTGTTTTTT	CASSRGGNTGELFF	-	-	TRBV3-1/TRBV3-2	TRBJ2-2
TGCAGCGTTTGGAGGTCAGATACGCAGTATTTT	CSVWRSDTQYF	-	-	TRBV29-1	TRBJ2-3
TGCAGCGTGCCCAGGGGCGTCATGAACACTGAAGCTTTCTTT	CSVPRGVMNTEAFF	-	-	TRBV29-1	TRBJ1-1
TGCGCCAGCAGCCGAGAATCGGCGGGAGGGCCAATGGGACGGAATGAGCAGTTCTTC	CASSRESAGGPMGRNEQFF	TRBD2	-	TRBV4-1	TRBJ2-1
TGCGCCAGCAGCTTGGAAGGGAGTAATTCACCCCTCCACTTT	CASSLEGSNSPLHF	-	few	TRBV5-1	TRBJ1-6
TGTGCCAGCAGTTACAGGAGAGCCGCAGATACGCAGTATTTT	CASSYRRAADTQYF	-	-	TRBV6-2/TRBV6-3	TRBJ2-3
TGTGCCAGTAGCGTCGACAGGGGCCAAGAGACCCAGTACTTC	CASSVDRGQETQYF	TRBD1	-	TRBV19	TRBJ2-5
TGTGCCAGCTCACCGGCCTCCTCCTACGTAGAGCAGTACTTC	CASSPASSYVEQYF	-	-	TRBV18	TRBJ2-7
TGTGCCAGCAGCTTATCCCGGGGTGACCAGTACTTC	CASSLSRGDQYF	-	-	TRBV7-9	TRBJ2-5
TGTGCCAGCGCAAGTGGGACAGACTCTGGAAACACCATATATTTT	CASASGTDSGNTIYF	TRBD1	-	TRBV2	TRBJ1-3
TGTGCCAGTATAGGGGGGATGAACACTGAAGCTTTCTTT	CASIGGMNTEAFF	-	few	TRBV19	TRBJ1-1
TGTGCCAGCAGCTTAGGTCCAGGGACAGGGAACACACGGAATGAGCAGTTCTTC	CASSLGPGTGNTRNEQFF	TRBD1	-	TRBV7-2	TRBJ2-1
TGTGCCTGCGCTCTGGGCTCCGGCGATCATCAGCCCCAGCATTTT	CACALGSGDHQPQHF	-	-	TRBV30	TRBJ1-5
TGTGCCAGCAGTTTACCTGACTCTGGAAACACCATATATTTT	CASSLPDSGNTIYF	-	once	TRBV28	TRBJ1-3
TGTGCCAGCAGCCCAGCCAGGGTTATACGTAATTCACCCCTCCACTTT	CASSPARVIRNSPLHF	-	few	TRBV11-2	TRBJ1-6
TGCGCCAGCAGCGGGTCTAATGAAAAACTGTTTTTT	CASSGSNEKLFF	-	-	TRBV5-1	TRBJ1-4
TGTGCCAGCAGCGTAGCTTGGGGGAACACTGAAGCTTTCTTT	CASSVAWGNTEAFF	-	-	TRBV9	TRBJ1-1
TGTGCCTGGAGTGTAACGGTAAATGAGCAGTTCTTC	CAWSVTVNEQFF	-	-	TRBV30	TRBJ2-1
TGTGCCAGCAGGGGATTCGAGACCCAGTACTTC	CASRGFETQYF	-	-	TRBV6-5	TRBJ2-5
TGTGCCAGTAGTATTCGCGGGGGGCTTAACTATGGCTACACCTTC	CASSIRGGLNYGYTF	-	-	TRBV19	TRBJ1-2
TGTGCCAGCAGCTTTCAGGGGTCTAATGAAAAACTGTTTTTT	CASSFQGSNEKLFF	-	-	TRBV5-5	TRBJ1-4
TGTGCCAGCAGTTACTCAGGGGCGGGAGAGACCCAGTACTTC	CASSYSGAGETQYF	-	-	TRBV6-5	TRBJ2-5
TGCGCCAGCAGCCAAGTGGGACAGGTCCCCAATCAGCCCCAGCATTTT	CASSQVGQVPNQPQHF	TRBD1	-	TRBV4-1	TRBJ1-5
TGTGCCAGCAGCTTAGTTGAGAGCAACTATGGCTACACCTTC	CASSLVESNYGYTF	-	-	TRBV11-2	TRBJ1-2
TGTGCCAGCAGCTTAACAGGGACAGGGGGCTTTTACGAGCAGTACTTC	CASSLTGTGGFYEQYF	TRBD1	-	TRBV11-1	TRBJ2-7
TGTGCCAGCAGCCGATCGCAGCGGTTGCCGGAGTACCCCCAGTACTTC	CASSRSQRLPEYPQYF	-	-	TRBV7-8	TRBJ2-5
TGTGCCAGCAGCCCGAAAACAGGGGGCGCCTACGAGCAGTACTTC	CASSPKTGGAYEQYF	TRBD1	-	TRBV6-5	TRBJ2-7
TGTGCCAGCAGCTCAGGGGGCAAAAGGCCTTTCGGCGGGGAGCTGTTTTTT	CASSSGGKRPFGGELFF	TRBD1	-	TRBV13	TRBJ2-2
TGTGCCAGCAGCCTAGGCTATAATGAAGCTTTCTTT	CASSLGYNEAFF	-	-	TRBV7-2	TRBJ1-1
TGTGCCAGTGAGGGGCGGTTTGATGAAAAACTGTTTTTT	CASEGRFDEKLFF	-	-	TRBV19	TRBJ1-4